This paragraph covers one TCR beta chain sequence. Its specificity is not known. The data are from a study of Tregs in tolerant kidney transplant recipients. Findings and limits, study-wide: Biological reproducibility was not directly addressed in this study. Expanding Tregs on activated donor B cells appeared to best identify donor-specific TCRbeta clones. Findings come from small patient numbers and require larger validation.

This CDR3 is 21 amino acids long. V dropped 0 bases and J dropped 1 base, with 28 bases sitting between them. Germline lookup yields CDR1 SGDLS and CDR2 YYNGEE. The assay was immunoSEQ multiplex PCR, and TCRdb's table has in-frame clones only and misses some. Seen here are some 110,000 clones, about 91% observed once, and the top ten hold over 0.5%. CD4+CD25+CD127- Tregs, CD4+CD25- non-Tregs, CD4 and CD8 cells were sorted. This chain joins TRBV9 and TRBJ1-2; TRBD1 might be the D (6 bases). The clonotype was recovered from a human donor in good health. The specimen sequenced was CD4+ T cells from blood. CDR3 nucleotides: TGTGCCAGCAGCGTAGCTACTGGGGCAGGGGTAGGTTTAGGGAATAACTATGGCTACACCTTC. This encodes CASSVATGAGVGLGNNYGYTF. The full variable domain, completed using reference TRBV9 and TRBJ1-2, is DSGVTQTPKHLITATGQRVTLRCSPRSGDLSVYWYQQSLDQGLQFLIQYYNGEERAKGNILERFSAQQFPDLHSELNLSSLELGDSALYFCASSVATGAGVGLGNNYGYTFGSGTRLTVV.